The rows below give T cell receptor beta chains drawn from one sample of a study of graft-versus-host responses after intestinal transplantation. Data came from immunoSEQ multiplex PCR; TCRdb stores just in-frame clones and leaves some out. This table has around 96,000 clones, 80% to 95% appearing once. Their antigens are not known. Sequenced material: unstimulated CD4+ T cells sorted from spleen or lymph node cells, taken before intestinal transplant. Receptor source: a human donor who received an intestinal transplant. The CDR3 runs from the conserved cysteine through the conserved F or W. Fields, in order: D gene, clone size, V gene, J gene, CDR3 protein, CDR3 DNA. The D gene is left open where the match is weak. Size values are once, few and many counts, or a class for expanded clones, and some rows have none.

d_call: TRBD1; clone_size: NA; v_call: TRBV19; j_call: TRBJ2-7; cdr3_aa: CASNNRGTGDHEQYF; cdr3_nt: TGTGCCAGCAATAATAGGGGGACAGGGGACCACGAGCAGTACTTC
d_call: TRBD2; clone_size: NA; v_call: TRBV5-1; j_call: TRBJ2-3; cdr3_aa: CASSFRWTSGSDTDTQYF; cdr3_nt: TGCGCCAGCAGCTTCCGGTGGACTAGCGGGTCCGACACAGATACGCAGTATTTT
d_call: NA; clone_size: NA; v_call: TRBV30; j_call: TRBJ2-7; cdr3_aa: CAWRGDSESYEQYF; cdr3_nt: TGTGCCTGGAGGGGGGACTCAGAATCCTACGAGCAGTACTTC
d_call: TRBD1; clone_size: NA; v_call: TRBV5-6; j_call: TRBJ2-7; cdr3_aa: CASSRWTGEQYF; cdr3_nt: TGTGCCAGCAGCAGATGGACAGGCGAGCAGTACTTC
d_call: NA; clone_size: once; v_call: TRBV7-8; j_call: TRBJ2-2; cdr3_aa: CASSSMGLVRTGELFF; cdr3_nt: TGTGCCAGCAGCTCCATGGGTTTGGTGCGGACCGGGGAGCTGTTTTTT
d_call: NA; clone_size: NA; v_call: TRBV18; j_call: TRBJ2-7; cdr3_aa: CASSPGTYEQYF; cdr3_nt: TGTGCCAGCTCACCCGGGACCTACGAGCAGTACTTC
d_call: TRBD2; clone_size: NA; v_call: TRBV28; j_call: TRBJ2-4; cdr3_aa: CASSLGGGGFNIQYF; cdr3_nt: TGTGCCAGCAGTCTCGGCGGCGGGGGTTTTAACATTCAGTACTTC
d_call: TRBD1; clone_size: NA; v_call: TRBV5-6; j_call: TRBJ2-5; cdr3_aa: CASSPGEGTGVETQYF; cdr3_nt: TGTGCCAGCAGCCCGGGGGAAGGGACAGGGGTAGAGACCCAGTACTTC
d_call: TRBD1; clone_size: NA; v_call: TRBV30; j_call: TRBJ2-3; cdr3_aa: CAWSWTGSTDTQYF; cdr3_nt: TGTGCCTGGAGTTGGACAGGGAGCACAGATACGCAGTATTTT
d_call: TRBD2; clone_size: NA; v_call: TRBV5-1; j_call: TRBJ2-1; cdr3_aa: CASSLGLAGNNEQFF; cdr3_nt: TGCGCCAGCAGCTTGGGACTAGCGGGTAACAATGAGCAGTTCTTC
d_call: NA; clone_size: NA; v_call: TRBV6-5; j_call: TRBJ2-3; cdr3_aa: CASRPLATDTQYF; cdr3_nt: TGTGCCAGCAGACCCTTAGCCACAGATACGCAGTATTTT
d_call: TRBD2; clone_size: NA; v_call: TRBV28; j_call: TRBJ2-5; cdr3_aa: CASSSAGPIQETQYF; cdr3_nt: TGTGCCAGCAGTTCAGCGGGGCCTATCCAAGAGACCCAGTACTTC
d_call: TRBD1; clone_size: NA; v_call: TRBV12-5; j_call: TRBJ1-6; cdr3_aa: CASGLVQGPGQGNLLSSYNSPLHF; cdr3_nt: TGTGCTAGTGGTTTGGTACAGGGTCCGGGACAGGGGAACTTGTTGAGCTCCTATAATTCACCCCTCCACTTT
d_call: TRBD1; clone_size: NA; v_call: TRBV5-1; j_call: TRBJ2-5; cdr3_aa: CASILQGATGETQYF; cdr3_nt: TGCGCCAGCATACTACAGGGGGCGACGGGAGAGACCCAGTACTTC
d_call: TRBD1; clone_size: NA; v_call: TRBV7-9; j_call: TRBJ1-5; cdr3_aa: CASSTGQGGFNQPQHF; cdr3_nt: TGTGCCAGCAGCACGGGACAGGGCGGCTTCAATCAGCCCCAGCATTTT
d_call: NA; clone_size: NA; v_call: TRBV29-1; j_call: TRBJ1-3; cdr3_aa: CSVADSLQGSGNTIYF; cdr3_nt: TGCAGCGTTGCCGACTCCTTACAGGGATCTGGAAACACCATATATTTT
d_call: NA; clone_size: NA; v_call: TRBV7-2; j_call: TRBJ2-3; cdr3_aa: CASSASRGLTDTQYF; cdr3_nt: TGTGCCAGCAGCGCCTCAAGGGGCCTCACAGATACGCAGTATTTT
d_call: NA; clone_size: NA; v_call: TRBV30; j_call: TRBJ1-5; cdr3_aa: CAWDTGYNQPQHF; cdr3_nt: TGTGCCTGGGACACAGGATACAATCAGCCCCAGCATTTT
d_call: TRBD1; clone_size: few; v_call: TRBV4-2; j_call: TRBJ2-7; cdr3_aa: CASSQEGQSSYEQYF; cdr3_nt: TGTGCCAGCAGCCAAGAGGGACAGAGCTCCTACGAGCAGTACTTC
d_call: TRBD1; clone_size: once; v_call: TRBV6-5; j_call: TRBJ1-2; cdr3_aa: CASRAGQNYGYTF; cdr3_nt: TGTGCCAGCAGGGCGGGACAGAACTATGGCTACACCTTC
d_call: NA; clone_size: NA; v_call: TRBV15; j_call: TRBJ2-7; cdr3_aa: CATSRDRGLLEQYF; cdr3_nt: TGTGCCACCAGCAGAGATCGGGGTCTTTTGGAGCAGTACTTC
d_call: NA; clone_size: NA; v_call: TRBV5-1; j_call: TRBJ1-4; cdr3_aa: CASSLSGGGNEKLFF; cdr3_nt: TGCGCCAGCAGCTTGTCCGGAGGTGGTAATGAAAAACTGTTTTTT
d_call: TRBD2; clone_size: NA; v_call: TRBV19; j_call: TRBJ2-1; cdr3_aa: CASSGASGTSGGETYNEQFF; cdr3_nt: TGTGCCAGTAGCGGAGCCTCCGGGACTAGCGGGGGGGAGACCTACAATGAGCAGTTCTTC
d_call: TRBD2; clone_size: NA; v_call: TRBV4-1; j_call: TRBJ2-5; cdr3_aa: CASSPSQRGTGGETQYF; cdr3_nt: TGCGCCAGCAGCCCGAGCCAGCGGGGGACGGGTGGGGAGACCCAGTACTTC
d_call: NA; clone_size: NA; v_call: TRBV15; j_call: TRBJ1-2; cdr3_aa: CATSRDPVNYGYTF; cdr3_nt: TGTGCCACCAGCAGAGATCCAGTAAACTATGGCTACACCTTC
d_call: NA; clone_size: NA; v_call: TRBV7-2; j_call: TRBJ2-5; cdr3_aa: CASSFAKETQYF; cdr3_nt: TGTGCCAGCAGCTTTGCGAAAGAGACCCAGTACTTC
d_call: NA; clone_size: NA; v_call: TRBV10-2; j_call: TRBJ2-1; cdr3_aa: CASSDFDRYSYNEQFF; cdr3_nt: TGCGCCAGCAGCGATTTCGACAGATACTCCTACAATGAGCAGTTCTTC
d_call: NA; clone_size: NA; v_call: TRBV2; j_call: TRBJ2-2; cdr3_aa: CASSESGLGTGELFF; cdr3_nt: TGTGCCAGCAGTGAGTCAGGTTTGGGCACCGGGGAGCTGTTTTTT
d_call: TRBD1; clone_size: NA; v_call: TRBV11-2; j_call: TRBJ1-1; cdr3_aa: CASSLTGGTEAFF; cdr3_nt: TGTGCCAGCAGCTTGACAGGGGGAACTGAAGCTTTCTTT
d_call: TRBD2; clone_size: NA; v_call: TRBV4-1; j_call: TRBJ2-1; cdr3_aa: CASSRTSGSSYNEQFF; cdr3_nt: TGCGCCAGCAGCCGGACTAGCGGGAGCTCCTACAATGAGCAGTTCTTC
d_call: TRBD1; clone_size: NA; v_call: TRBV18; j_call: TRBJ1-2; cdr3_aa: CASSPITQGNSGYTF; cdr3_nt: TGTGCCAGCTCACCAATAACACAGGGGAATAGTGGCTACACCTTC
d_call: TRBD2; clone_size: NA; v_call: TRBV6-5; j_call: TRBJ2-7; cdr3_aa: CASSPGGATTYEQYF; cdr3_nt: TGTGCCAGCAGTCCCGGGGGGGCGACCACATACGAGCAGTACTTC
d_call: TRBD1; clone_size: NA; v_call: TRBV4-2; j_call: TRBJ2-2; cdr3_aa: CASSQVRPGQGYTGELFF; cdr3_nt: TGTGCCAGCAGCCAAGTTCGCCCGGGACAGGGGTACACCGGGGAGCTGTTTTTT
d_call: TRBD1; clone_size: NA; v_call: TRBV7-7; j_call: TRBJ2-5; cdr3_aa: CASSRGQQETQYF; cdr3_nt: TGTGCCAGCAGCCGGGGACAGCAAGAGACCCAGTACTTC
d_call: TRBD1; clone_size: few; v_call: TRBV6-5; j_call: TRBJ1-1; cdr3_aa: CASSYWTGGTEAFF; cdr3_nt: TGTGCCAGCAGTTATTGGACAGGGGGCACTGAAGCTTTCTTT
d_call: TRBD2; clone_size: NA; v_call: TRBV4-2; j_call: TRBJ2-5; cdr3_aa: CASSQKHDRPSGGGETQYF; cdr3_nt: TGTGCCAGCAGCCAAAAACACGACCGCCCTAGCGGGGGGGGAGAGACCCAGTACTTC
d_call: TRBD1; clone_size: NA; v_call: TRBV5-6; j_call: TRBJ2-3; cdr3_aa: CASSLGQGLTDTQYF; cdr3_nt: TGTGCCAGCAGCTTGGGACAGGGGTTAACAGATACGCAGTATTTT
d_call: TRBD2; clone_size: NA; v_call: TRBV19; j_call: TRBJ2-5; cdr3_aa: CASRPRPGLAEKETQYF; cdr3_nt: TGTGCCAGTAGGCCGAGACCGGGACTAGCGGAGAAAGAGACCCAGTACTTC
d_call: TRBD2; clone_size: NA; v_call: TRBV5-1; j_call: TRBJ2-3; cdr3_aa: CASSLGLSGSSDTQYF; cdr3_nt: TGCGCCAGCAGCTTGGGTCTTAGCGGGAGTTCCGATACGCAGTATTTT
d_call: NA; clone_size: NA; v_call: TRBV6-1; j_call: TRBJ1-2; cdr3_aa: CASARQTANYGYTF; cdr3_nt: TGTGCCAGCGCCCGACAAACTGCTAACTATGGCTACACCTTC
d_call: TRBD1; clone_size: NA; v_call: TRBV5-1; j_call: TRBJ2-7; cdr3_aa: CASVSMGQGDEQYF; cdr3_nt: TGCGCCAGCGTCTCTATGGGACAGGGCGACGAGCAGTACTTC
d_call: TRBD2; clone_size: once; v_call: TRBV4-2; j_call: TRBJ2-5; cdr3_aa: CASSLSPLAGVQETQYF; cdr3_nt: TGTGCCAGCAGCCTATCCCCTTTAGCGGGGGTACAAGAGACCCAGTACTTC
d_call: NA; clone_size: NA; v_call: TRBV4-1; j_call: TRBJ1-5; cdr3_aa: CASSHGDLGNQPQHF; cdr3_nt: TGCGCCAGCAGCCACGGGGATTTGGGCAATCAGCCCCAGCATTTT
d_call: TRBD1; clone_size: NA; v_call: TRBV28; j_call: TRBJ2-7; cdr3_aa: CASSLIRQGPYEQYF; cdr3_nt: TGTGCCAGCAGTTTAATCCGACAGGGTCCCTACGAGCAGTACTTC
d_call: TRBD1; clone_size: NA; v_call: TRBV13; j_call: TRBJ1-6; cdr3_aa: CASSPPMRTGTISPPLHF; cdr3_nt: TGTGCCAGCAGCCCCCCCATGAGGACAGGGACTATCAGCCCTCCCCTCCACTTT
d_call: NA; clone_size: NA; v_call: TRBV7-9; j_call: TRBJ2-1; cdr3_aa: CASSAPISSYNEQFF; cdr3_nt: TGTGCCAGCAGCGCGCCGATTAGCTCCTACAATGAGCAGTTCTTC
d_call: NA; clone_size: NA; v_call: TRBV2; j_call: TRBJ2-7; cdr3_aa: CASRRQVEQYF; cdr3_nt: TGTGCCAGCAGACGACAGGTCGAGCAGTACTTC
d_call: NA; clone_size: once; v_call: TRBV11-2; j_call: TRBJ2-1; cdr3_aa: CASSSPARVEQFF; cdr3_nt: TGTGCCAGCAGCTCCCCGGCTCGGGTTGAGCAGTTCTTC
d_call: NA; clone_size: NA; v_call: TRBV18; j_call: TRBJ2-2; cdr3_aa: CASSPVAGSNTGELFF; cdr3_nt: TGTGCCAGCTCACCAGTTGCGGGGTCGAACACCGGGGAGCTGTTTTTT
d_call: TRBD1; clone_size: NA; v_call: TRBV28; j_call: TRBJ1-6; cdr3_aa: CASSLWRGLSYNSPLHF; cdr3_nt: TGTGCCAGCAGTTTATGGAGGGGGCTCTCCTATAATTCACCCCTCCACTTT
d_call: TRBD2; clone_size: NA; v_call: TRBV6-1; j_call: TRBJ2-1; cdr3_aa: CASSEIQGRLAGGPFPFF; cdr3_nt: TGTGCCAGCAGTGAAATTCAGGGGAGGCTAGCGGGAGGGCCGTTCCCGTTCTTC
d_call: TRBD1; clone_size: NA; v_call: TRBV5-6; j_call: TRBJ2-5; cdr3_aa: CASSWKTGGGYQETQYF; cdr3_nt: TGTGCCAGCAGCTGGAAGACAGGGGGCGGGTACCAAGAGACCCAGTACTTC
d_call: NA; clone_size: NA; v_call: TRBV5-1; j_call: TRBJ2-7; cdr3_aa: CASSLMTNGYEQYF; cdr3_nt: TGCGCCAGCAGCCTTATGACTAACGGTTACGAGCAGTACTTC
d_call: TRBD1; clone_size: NA; v_call: TRBV19; j_call: TRBJ2-1; cdr3_aa: CASSIGQGVVNEQFF; cdr3_nt: TGTGCCAGTAGTATAGGGCAGGGGGTGGTCAATGAGCAGTTCTTC
d_call: TRBD1; clone_size: NA; v_call: TRBV12-5; j_call: TRBJ1-4; cdr3_aa: CASGSGQVNEKLFF; cdr3_nt: TGTGCTAGTGGTTCGGGACAGGTTAATGAAAAACTGTTTTTT